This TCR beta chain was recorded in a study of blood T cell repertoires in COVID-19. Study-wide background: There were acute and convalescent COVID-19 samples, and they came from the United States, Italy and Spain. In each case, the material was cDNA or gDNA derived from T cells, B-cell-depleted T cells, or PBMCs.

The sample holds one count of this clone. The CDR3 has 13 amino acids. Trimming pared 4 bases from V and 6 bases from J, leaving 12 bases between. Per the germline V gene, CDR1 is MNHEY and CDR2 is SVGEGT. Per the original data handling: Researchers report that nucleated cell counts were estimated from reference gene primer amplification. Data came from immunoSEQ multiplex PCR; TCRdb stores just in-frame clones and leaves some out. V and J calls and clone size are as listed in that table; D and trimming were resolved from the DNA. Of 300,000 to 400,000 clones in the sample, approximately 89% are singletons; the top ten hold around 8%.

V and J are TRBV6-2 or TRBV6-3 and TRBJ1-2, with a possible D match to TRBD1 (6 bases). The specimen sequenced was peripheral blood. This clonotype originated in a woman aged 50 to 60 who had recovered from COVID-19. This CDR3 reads CASSFGQLHGYTF. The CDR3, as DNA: TGTGCCAGCAGTTTCGGACAGCTCCATGGCTACACCTTC.